The clone carrying this T cell receptor beta chain has a single count. As yet, its antigen is unknown. The CDR3 runs 14 residues. Germline V lookup: CDR1 SNHLY, CDR2 FYNNEI. With 3 bases removed from V and 4 bases from J, the gap between germline ends came to 12 bases. Patients newly diagnosed with hyperthyroidism, under 2 months' duration, were aged 18 to 65, the study reports. Establishment of the diagnosis relied upon clinical symptoms, serum thyroxine, TRAb, thyroid ultrasound and orbital computed tomography. The data were obtained in a study of Graves' ophthalmopathy and Graves' hyperthyroidism. Whole-study results and caveats: Stable hyperthyroidism and ophthalmopathy were told apart by a 13-signature model, which achieved just over 85% sensitivity and roughly 80% specificity. Most thyroid-expanded clonotypes exceeding 0.001 frequency were also found in blood.

CDR3 regions of TCR beta were amplified from RNA transcripts. Second-round multiplex PCR came after a first-round RT-PCR that employed HTBI primers. In TCRdb, the multiplex PCR reads were re-called with MiXCR into one record per CDR3 protein. The sample carries around 1.1 million distinct CDR3 sequences, less than 45% recorded once. The sequenced material came from peripheral blood or thyroid tissue (not recorded which). The chain couples TRBV2 to TRBJ1-1; perhaps TRBD1 as D (5 bases). This sequence originates from an adult man with Graves' hyperthyroidism. CDR3 sequence: CASSDSGFGTEAFF. CDR3 sequence (DNA): TGTGCCAGCAGTGATTCAGGGTTTGGCACTGAAGCTTTCTTT.